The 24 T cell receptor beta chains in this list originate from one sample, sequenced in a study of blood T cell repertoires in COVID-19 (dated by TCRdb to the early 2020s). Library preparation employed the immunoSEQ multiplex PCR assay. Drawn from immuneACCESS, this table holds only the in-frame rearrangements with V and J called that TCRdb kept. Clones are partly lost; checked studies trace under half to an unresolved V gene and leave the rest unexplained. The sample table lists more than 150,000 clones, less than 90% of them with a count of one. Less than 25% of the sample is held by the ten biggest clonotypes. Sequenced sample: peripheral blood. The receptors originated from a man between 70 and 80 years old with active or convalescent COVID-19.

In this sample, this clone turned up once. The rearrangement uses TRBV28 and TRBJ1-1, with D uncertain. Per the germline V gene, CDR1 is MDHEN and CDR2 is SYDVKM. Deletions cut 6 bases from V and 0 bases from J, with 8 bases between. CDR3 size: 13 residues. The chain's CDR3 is CASRKTLNTEAFF. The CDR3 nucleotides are TGTGCCAGCAGAAAGACACTGAACACTGAAGCTTTCTTT.

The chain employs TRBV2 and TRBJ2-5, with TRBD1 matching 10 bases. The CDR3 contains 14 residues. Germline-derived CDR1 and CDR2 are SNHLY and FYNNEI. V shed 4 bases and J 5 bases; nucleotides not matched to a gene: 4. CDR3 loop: CASSGDRGVETQYF. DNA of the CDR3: TGTGCCAGCAGTGGGGACAGGGGTGTCGAGACCCAGTACTTC. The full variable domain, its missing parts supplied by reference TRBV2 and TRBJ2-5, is EPEVTQTPSHQVTQMGQEVILRCVPISNHLYFYWYRQILGQKVEFLVSFYNNEISEKSEIFDDQFSVERPDGSNFTLKIRSTKLEDSAMYFCASSGDRGVETQYFGPGTRLLVL.

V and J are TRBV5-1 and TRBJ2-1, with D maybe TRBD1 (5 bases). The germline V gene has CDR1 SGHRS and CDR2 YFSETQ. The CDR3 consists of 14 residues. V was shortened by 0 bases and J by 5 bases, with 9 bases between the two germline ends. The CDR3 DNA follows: TGCGCCAGCAGCTTGGATGGGGCCGACAATGAGCAGTTCTTC. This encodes CASSLDGADNEQFF.

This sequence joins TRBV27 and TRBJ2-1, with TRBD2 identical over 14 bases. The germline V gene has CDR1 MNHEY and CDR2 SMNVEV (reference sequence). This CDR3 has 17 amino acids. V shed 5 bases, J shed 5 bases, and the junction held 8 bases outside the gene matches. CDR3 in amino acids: CASSPRTSGRIHNEQFF. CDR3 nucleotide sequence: TGTGCCAGCAGTCCGAGGACTAGCGGGAGGATCCACAATGAGCAGTTCTTC.

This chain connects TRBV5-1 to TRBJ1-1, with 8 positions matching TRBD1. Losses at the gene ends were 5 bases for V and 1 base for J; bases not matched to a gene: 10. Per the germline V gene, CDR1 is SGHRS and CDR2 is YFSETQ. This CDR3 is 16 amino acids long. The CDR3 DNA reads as TGCGCCAGCAGAGAGTGGACAGGGCTTTCGAACACTGAAGCTTTCTTT. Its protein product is CASREWTGLSNTEAFF.

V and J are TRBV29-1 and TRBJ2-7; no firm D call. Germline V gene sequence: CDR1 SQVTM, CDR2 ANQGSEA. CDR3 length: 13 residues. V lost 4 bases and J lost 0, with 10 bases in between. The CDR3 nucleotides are TGCAGCGTTGCGCAGACAAGCTCCTACGAGCAGTACTTC. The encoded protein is CSVAQTSSYEQYF.

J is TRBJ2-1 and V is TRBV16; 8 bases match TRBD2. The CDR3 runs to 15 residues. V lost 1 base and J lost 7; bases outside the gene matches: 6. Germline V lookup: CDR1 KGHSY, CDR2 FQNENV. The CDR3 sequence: CASSQFTSGKNEQFF. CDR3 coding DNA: TGTGCCAGCAGCCAATTTACTAGCGGTAAAAATGAGCAGTTCTTC.

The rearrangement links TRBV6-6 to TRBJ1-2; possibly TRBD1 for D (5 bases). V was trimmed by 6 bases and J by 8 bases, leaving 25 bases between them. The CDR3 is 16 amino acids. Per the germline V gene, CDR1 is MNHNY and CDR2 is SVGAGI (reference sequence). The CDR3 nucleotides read TGTGCCAGCAGCCCCCGCGGGGGACCCAACAAGCCCGGCTACACCTTC. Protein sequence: CASSPRGGPNKPGYTF.

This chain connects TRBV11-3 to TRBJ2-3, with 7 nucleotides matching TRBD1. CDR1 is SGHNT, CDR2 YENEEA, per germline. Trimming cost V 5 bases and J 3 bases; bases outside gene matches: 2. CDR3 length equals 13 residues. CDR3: CASSPTGTDTQYF. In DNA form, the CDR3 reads TGTGCCAGCAGCCCGACAGGGACAGATACGCAGTATTTT.

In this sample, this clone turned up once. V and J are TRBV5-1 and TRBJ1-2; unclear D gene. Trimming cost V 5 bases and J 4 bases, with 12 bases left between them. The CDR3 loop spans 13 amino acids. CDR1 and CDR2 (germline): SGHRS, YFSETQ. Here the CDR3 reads CASSIASSYGYTF. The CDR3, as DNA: TGCGCCAGCAGTATAGCATCGTCCTATGGCTACACCTTC.

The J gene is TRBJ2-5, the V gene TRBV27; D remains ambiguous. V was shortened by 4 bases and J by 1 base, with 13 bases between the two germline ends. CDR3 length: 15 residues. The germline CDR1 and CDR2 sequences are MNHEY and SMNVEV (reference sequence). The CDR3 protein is CASSWSQAPQETQYF. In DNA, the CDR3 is TGTGCCAGCAGTTGGTCTCAAGCCCCCCAAGAGACCCAGTACTTC.

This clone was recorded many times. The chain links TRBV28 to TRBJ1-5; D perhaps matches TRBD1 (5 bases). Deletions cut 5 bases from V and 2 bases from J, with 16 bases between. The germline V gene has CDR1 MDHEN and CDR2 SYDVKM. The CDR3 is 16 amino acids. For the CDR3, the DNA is TGTGCCAGCAGTATAATGGGTATAGGGGGCAATCAGCCCCAGCATTTT. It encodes CASSIMGIGGNQPQHF.

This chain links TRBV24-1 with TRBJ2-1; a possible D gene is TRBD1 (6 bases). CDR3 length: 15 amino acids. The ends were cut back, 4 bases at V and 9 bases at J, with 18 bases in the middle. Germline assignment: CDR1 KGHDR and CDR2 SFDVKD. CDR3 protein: CATSEPQGISGEQFF. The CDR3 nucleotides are TGTGCCACCAGTGAGCCACAGGGAATCAGCGGTGAGCAGTTCTTC.

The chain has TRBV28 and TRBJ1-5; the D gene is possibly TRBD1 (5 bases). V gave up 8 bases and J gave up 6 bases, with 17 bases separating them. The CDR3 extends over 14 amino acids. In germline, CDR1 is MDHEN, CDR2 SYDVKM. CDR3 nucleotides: TGTGCCAGCTGCTTGGGGGGAAGCGGTCAGCCCCAGCATTTT. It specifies CASCLGGSGQPQHF.

CDR3 DNA: TGTGCCAGCAGCCTTACCCGGACAGGTAGCAATCAGCCCCAGCATTTT. Translating gives CASSLTRTGSNQPQHF. The J gene is TRBJ1-5, the V gene TRBV5-8; 7 nucleotides align to TRBD1. V was clipped by 4 bases and J by 0 bases; unmatched bases: 7. Germline CDR1 reads SGHTS; CDR2 reads YDEGEE. This CDR3 region has 16 residues.

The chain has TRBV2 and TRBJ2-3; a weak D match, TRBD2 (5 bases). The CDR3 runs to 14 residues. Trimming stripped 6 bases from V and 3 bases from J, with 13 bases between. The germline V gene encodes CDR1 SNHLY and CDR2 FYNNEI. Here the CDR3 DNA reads TGTGCCAGCAGGTCCGGGGTTGGGACAGATACGCAGTATTTT. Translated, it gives CASRSGVGTDTQYF.

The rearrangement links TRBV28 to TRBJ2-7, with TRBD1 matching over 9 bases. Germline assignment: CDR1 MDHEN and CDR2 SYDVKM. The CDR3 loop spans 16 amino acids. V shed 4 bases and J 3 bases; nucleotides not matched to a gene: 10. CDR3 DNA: TGTGCCAGCAGTTCTTCCGGGACAGGGACTATCTACGAGCAGTACTTC. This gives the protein CASSSSGTGTIYEQYF.

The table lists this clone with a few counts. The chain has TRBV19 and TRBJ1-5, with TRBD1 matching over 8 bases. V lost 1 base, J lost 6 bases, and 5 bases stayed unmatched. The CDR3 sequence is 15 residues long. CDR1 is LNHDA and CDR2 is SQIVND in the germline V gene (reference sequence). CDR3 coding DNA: TGTGCCAGTAGTATAGCAGGACAGGGCAGTCAGCCCCAGCATTTT. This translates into CASSIAGQGSQPQHF.

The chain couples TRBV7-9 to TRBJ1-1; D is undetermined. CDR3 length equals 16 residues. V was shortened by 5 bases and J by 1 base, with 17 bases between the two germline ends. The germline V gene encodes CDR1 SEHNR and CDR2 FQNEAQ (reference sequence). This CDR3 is CASSPYAGVSNTEAFF. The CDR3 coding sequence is TGTGCCAGCAGCCCATACGCAGGCGTCTCGAACACTGAAGCTTTCTTT. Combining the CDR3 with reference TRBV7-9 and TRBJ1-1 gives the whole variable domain DTGVSQNPRHKITKRGQNVTFRCDPISEHNRLYWYRQTLGQGPEFLTYFQNEAQLEKSRLLSDRFSAERPKGSFSTLEIQRTEQGDSAMYLCASSPYAGVSNTEAFFGQGTRLTVV.

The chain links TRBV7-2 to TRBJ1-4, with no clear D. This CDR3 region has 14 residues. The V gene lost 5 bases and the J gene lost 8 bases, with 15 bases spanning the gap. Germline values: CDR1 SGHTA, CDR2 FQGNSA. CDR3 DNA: TGTGCCAGCAGCCTCGGCGGGTCTCAGGAAAAACTGTTTTTT. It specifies CASSLGGSQEKLFF.

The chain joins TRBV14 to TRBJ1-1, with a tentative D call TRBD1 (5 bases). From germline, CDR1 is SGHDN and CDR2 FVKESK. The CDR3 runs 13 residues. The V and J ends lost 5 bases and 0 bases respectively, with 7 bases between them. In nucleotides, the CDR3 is TGTGCCAGCAGCAGGGGTCTGAACACTGAAGCTTTCTTT. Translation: CASSRGLNTEAFF. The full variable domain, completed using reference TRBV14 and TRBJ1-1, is EAGVTQFPSHSVIEKGQTVTLRCDPISGHDNLYWYRRVMGKEIKFLLHFVKESKQDESGMPNNRFLAERTGGTYSTLKVQPAELEDSGVYFCASSRGLNTEAFFGQGTRLTVV.

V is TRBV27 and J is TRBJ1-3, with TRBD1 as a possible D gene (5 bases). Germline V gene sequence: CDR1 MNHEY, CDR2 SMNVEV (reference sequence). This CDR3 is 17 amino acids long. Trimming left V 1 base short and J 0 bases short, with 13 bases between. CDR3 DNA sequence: TGTGCCAGCAGTTTATTTGGGGGGGAAAGCTCTGGAAACACCATATATTTT. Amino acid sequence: CASSLFGGESSGNTIYF.

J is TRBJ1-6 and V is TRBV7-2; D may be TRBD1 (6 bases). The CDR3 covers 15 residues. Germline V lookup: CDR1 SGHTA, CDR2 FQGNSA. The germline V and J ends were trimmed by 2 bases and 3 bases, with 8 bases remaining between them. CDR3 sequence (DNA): TGTGCCAGCAGCTTAAAGGACAGCTATAATTCACCCCTCCACTTT. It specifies CASSLKDSYNSPLHF.

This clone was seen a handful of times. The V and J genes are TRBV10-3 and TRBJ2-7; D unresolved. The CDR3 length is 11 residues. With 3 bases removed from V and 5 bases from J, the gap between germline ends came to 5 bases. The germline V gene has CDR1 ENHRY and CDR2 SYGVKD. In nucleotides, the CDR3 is TGTGCCATCAGTGATCTTCACGAGCAGTACTTC. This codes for CAISDLHEQYF.